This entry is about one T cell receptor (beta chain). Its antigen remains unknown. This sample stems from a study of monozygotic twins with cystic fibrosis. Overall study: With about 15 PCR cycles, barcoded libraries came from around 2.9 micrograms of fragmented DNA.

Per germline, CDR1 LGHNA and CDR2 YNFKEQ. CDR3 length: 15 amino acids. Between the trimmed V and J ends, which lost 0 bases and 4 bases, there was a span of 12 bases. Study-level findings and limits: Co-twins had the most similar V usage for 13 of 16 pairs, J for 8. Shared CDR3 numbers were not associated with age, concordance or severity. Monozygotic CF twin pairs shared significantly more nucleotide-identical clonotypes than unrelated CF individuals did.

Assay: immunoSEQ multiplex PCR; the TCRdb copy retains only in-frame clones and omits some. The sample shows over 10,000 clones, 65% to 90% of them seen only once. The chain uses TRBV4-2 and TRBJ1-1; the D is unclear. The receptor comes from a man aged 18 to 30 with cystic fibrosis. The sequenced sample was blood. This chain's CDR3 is CASSQEEGSATEAFF. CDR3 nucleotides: TGTGCCAGCAGCCAAGAGGAGGGTTCGGCCACTGAAGCTTTCTTT.